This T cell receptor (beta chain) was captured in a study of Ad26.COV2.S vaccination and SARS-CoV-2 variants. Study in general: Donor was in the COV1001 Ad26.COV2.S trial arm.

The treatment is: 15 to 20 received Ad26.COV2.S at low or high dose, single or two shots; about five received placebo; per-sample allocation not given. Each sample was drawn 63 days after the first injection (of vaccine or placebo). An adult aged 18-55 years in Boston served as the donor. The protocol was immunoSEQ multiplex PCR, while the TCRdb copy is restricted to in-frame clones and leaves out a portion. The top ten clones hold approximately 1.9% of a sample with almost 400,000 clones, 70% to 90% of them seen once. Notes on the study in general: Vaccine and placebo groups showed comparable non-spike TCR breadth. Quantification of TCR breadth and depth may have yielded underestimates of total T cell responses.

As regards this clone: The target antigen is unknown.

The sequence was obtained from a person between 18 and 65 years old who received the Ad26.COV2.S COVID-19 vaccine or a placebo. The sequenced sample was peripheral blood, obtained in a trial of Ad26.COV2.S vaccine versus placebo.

CDR3 amino acids: CATSLGVGYEQYF. The CDR3 DNA reads as TGTGCCACCTCCTTGGGGGTGGGGTACGAGCAGTACTTC. The chain recombines TRBV6-5 with TRBJ2-7, with D perhaps assigned TRBD1 or TRBD2 (5 bases each). V lost 10 bases and J 4 bases, leaving 17 bases between the germline ends. Germline loops: CDR1 MNHEY, CDR2 SVGAGI. This CDR3 spans 13 amino acids.